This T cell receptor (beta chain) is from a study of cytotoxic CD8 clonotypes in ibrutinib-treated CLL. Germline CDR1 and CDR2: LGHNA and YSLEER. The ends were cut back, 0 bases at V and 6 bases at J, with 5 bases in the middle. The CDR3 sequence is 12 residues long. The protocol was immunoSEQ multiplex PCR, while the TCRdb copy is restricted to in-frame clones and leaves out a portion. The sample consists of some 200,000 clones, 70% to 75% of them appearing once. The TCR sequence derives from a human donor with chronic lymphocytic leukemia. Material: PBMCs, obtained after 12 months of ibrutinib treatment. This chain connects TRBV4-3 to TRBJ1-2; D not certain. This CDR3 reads CASSQDEDGYTF. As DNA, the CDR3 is TGCGCCAGCAGCCAAGACGAAGATGGCTACACCTTC.